This entry lists 9 T cell receptor beta chains sequenced from one sample in a study of neurological immune-mediated disorders. TCRdb re-analysed the 5' RACE reads in MiXCR, keeping a single row per CDR3 protein. Of some 66,000 distinct CDR3 sequences listed, around 4% are singletons. The sample was PBMCs. These receptors were collected from a man in his forties or fifties with multiple sclerosis.

This clonotype was observed many times. This chain uses TRBV20-1 with TRBJ2-3; D gene uncertain. V was clipped by 0 bases and J by 1 base, with 11 bases between them. This CDR3 has 15 amino acids. CDR1 is DFQATT and CDR2 is SNEGSKA in the germline V gene (reference sequence). The CDR3 DNA is TGCAGTGCTAGAGAGGCTGGGGTCCGCACAGATACGCAGTATTTT. Residues: CSAREAGVRTDTQYF.

As DNA, the CDR3 is TGCGCCAGCAGCCAAGAGATAAAGGGATTCAAAGAGCAGTACTTC. As protein: CASSQEIKGFKEQYF. The chain recombines TRBV4-3 with TRBJ2-7, with D hard to call. V lost 0 bases to trimming and J lost 7 bases, with 16 bases between them. This CDR3 has 15 amino acids. Germline CDR1 LGHNA, CDR2 YSLEER.

The V gene is TRBV20-1, the J gene TRBJ2-2; D gene ambiguous. V was trimmed by 6 bases and J by 6 bases, leaving 17 bases between them. The CDR3 sequence is 14 residues long. Germline V gene lookup returns CDR1 DFQATT and CDR2 SNEGSKA (reference sequence). CDR3 region: CSASGPTWSGELFF. The CDR3 DNA follows: TGCAGTGCCTCCGGGCCGACGTGGTCCGGGGAGCTGTTTTTT.

In this sample, this clonotype turned up many times. Germline and junction disagree at one end, which may indicate a read error. J is TRBJ1-6 and V is TRBV7-6, with D perhaps TRBD1 (6 bases). The length of the CDR3 is 14 residues. Germline V gene sequence: CDR1 SGHVS, CDR2 FNYEAQ. CDR3 nucleotide sequence: TGTGCCAGCGGGGGGGCTGCTTATAATTCACCCCTCAACTTT. This translates into CASGGAAYNSPLNF.

This clonotype was seen many times. The J gene is TRBJ2-1, the V gene TRBV20-1, with 9 bases lining up with TRBD2. The CDR3 loop spans 14 amino acids. J gave up 3 bases and V 0 bases, and 0 bases lay outside the gene matches. Germline V gene data show CDR1 as DFQATT and CDR2 as SNEGSKA (reference sequence). The CDR3 DNA reads as TGCAGTGCTAGAGAACTAGCGGGCTACAATGAGCAGTTCTTC. Protein product: CSARELAGYNEQFF.

This clonotype was observed at least ten times. This chain uses TRBV7-2 with TRBJ2-3, with unresolved D. Deletions cut 4 bases from V and 5 bases from J, with 10 bases between. The CDR3 covers 13 residues. Germline V lookup: CDR1 SGHTA, CDR2 FQGNSA. The CDR3 sequence: CASSWATQDTQYF. The CDR3 DNA reads as TGTGCCAGCAGCTGGGCCACACAAGATACGCAGTATTTT.

This clonotype has just a few counts. The rearrangement joins TRBV5-1 to TRBJ2-1; 12 nucleotides match TRBD1. The length of the CDR3 is 15 residues. Germline loops: CDR1 SGHRS, CDR2 YFSETQ. V gave up 3 bases and J gave up 6 bases; unmatched junction bases: 4. CDR3: CASSSPGQGANEQFF. In DNA form, the CDR3 reads TGCGCCAGCAGCTCCCCGGGACAGGGGGCCAATGAGCAGTTCTTC.

V and J are TRBV29-1 and TRBJ1-4, with a tentative D call TRBD1 (5 bases). Trimming left V 6 bases short and J 4 bases short, with 12 bases between. CDR1 is SQVTM and CDR2 is ANQGSEA in the germline V gene. The CDR3 is 13 residues long. The CDR3 DNA is TGCAGCGTGGCCCCGGGGGGTAATGAAAAACTGTTTTTT. It is translated as CSVAPGGNEKLFF.

This clonotype showed up many times. V gene TRBV12-3 or TRBV12-4 combines with J gene TRBJ2-3; 10 nucleotides align to TRBD2. With V trimmed by 2 bases and J by 2 bases, 1 base remained unmatched. This CDR3 region has 15 residues. CDR3 coding DNA: TGTGCCAGCAGTTTAACTAGCGGGGTCACAGATACGCAGTATTTT. Amino acid sequence: CASSLTSGVTDTQYF.